The 6 T cell receptor beta chains below come from one sample, sequenced in a study of blood T cell repertoires in COVID-19 (TCRdb year 2020). Receptors were amplified or captured by the immunoSEQ multiplex PCR assay. Entries here come from immuneACCESS through TCRdb and include only in-frame sequences with V and J called. Some clones fail to appear in such tables; in the studies checked, an unresolved V gene covers under half of the shortfall, and the cause of the remainder is unknown. The sample table records about 210,000 clones; approximately 90% of these occur just once. The ten top clones hold approximately 1.8% of the sample. The specimen was peripheral blood. These receptors were obtained from a man in his 70s with acute or convalescent COVID-19.

The chain employs TRBV7-9 and TRBJ2-2; 10 nucleotides align to TRBD2. The germline CDR1 and CDR2 sequences are SEHNR and FQNEAQ (reference sequence). The CDR3 has 16 residues. With 3 bases clipped from V and 8 bases from J, the junction kept 9 bases outside the gene matches. The CDR3 sequence: CASSFPGLAEVGELFF. In DNA form, the CDR3 reads TGTGCCAGCAGCTTCCCCGGACTAGCGGAGGTAGGGGAGCTGTTTTTT.

The chain uses TRBV27 and TRBJ2-1, with D unresolved. Trimming left V 4 bases short and J 2 bases short, with 9 bases between. Germline loops: CDR1 MNHEY, CDR2 SMNVEV (reference sequence). The CDR3 length is 14 residues. CDR3 amino acids: CASSSFRAYNEQFF. The DNA of the CDR3 is TGTGCCAGCAGTTCATTCCGGGCCTACAATGAGCAGTTCTTC.

V is TRBV13 and J is TRBJ2-5, with 7 positions matching TRBD2. V shed 1 base and J 5 bases; nucleotides not matched to a gene: 4. Germline V gene sequence: CDR1 PRHDT, CDR2 FYEKMQ (reference sequence). The CDR3 length is 14 residues. CDR3 sequence reads: CASSLASGGETQYF. The CDR3 nucleotides are TGTGCCAGCAGCTTAGCTAGCGGCGGGGAGACCCAGTACTTC.

The J gene is TRBJ1-1, the V gene TRBV2; D remains ambiguous. The CDR3 runs to 13 residues. Trimming took 7 bases from V and 7 from J, leaving 16 bases between them. The germline CDR1 and CDR2 sequences are SNHLY and FYNNEI. The chain's CDR3 is CASKSYGSSEAFF. The CDR3 DNA is TGTGCCAGCAAAAGTTACGGATCTAGTGAAGCTTTCTTT.

This rearrangement joins TRBV29-1 to TRBJ1-1; 8 nucleotides align to TRBD1. The CDR3 loop spans 13 amino acids. The germline V gene encodes CDR1 SQVTM and CDR2 ANQGSEA. The V and J ends lost 6 bases and 8 bases, in that order; junction bases with no gene match: 11. The chain's CDR3 is CSVWDRLILEAFF. The CDR3, as DNA: TGCAGCGTCTGGGACAGGTTGATATTGGAAGCTTTCTTT. The full variable domain, rest sourced from reference TRBV29-1 and TRBJ1-1, is SAVISQKPSRDICQRGTSLTIQCQVDSQVTMMFWYRQQPGQSLTLIATANQGSEATYESGFVIDKFPISRPNLTFSTLTVSNMSPEDSSIYLCSVWDRLILEAFFGQGTRLTVV.

The chain employs TRBV4-1 and TRBJ1-1, with no clear D. Deletions cut 4 bases from V and 1 base from J, with 13 bases between. The CDR3 is 15 residues long. Germline V gives CDR1 MGHRA, CDR2 YSYEKL. CDR3 DNA sequence: TGCGCCAGCAGCCCCCGGGATGGAGAGAACACTGAAGCTTTCTTT. As protein: CASSPRDGENTEAFF.